Given below is one T cell receptor beta chain in context. Antigen unknown. These data originate in a study of shared clonotypes between healthy human individuals. Across the study: The study enrolled a couple of women and a few men aged 18 to 49.

The method was immunoSEQ multiplex PCR; TCRdb's version includes in-frame clones alone and lacks a portion of them. The sample has around 1,000,000 clones, roughly 77% seen once. Free of recent acute infections or vaccinations, the donors were healthy HIV-negative adults. The CD4+ fraction was divided into a CD45RA+ naive subset and a CD45RA-negative memory subset. This CDR3 region has 14 residues. Trimming took 5 bases from V and 7 from J, leaving 18 bases between them. CDR1 and CDR2 from the germline V gene are KGHSH and LQKENI. Study-level results: Blood was the only sampled material, and tissue repertoires likely differ.

The sample taken for sequencing was memory CD4+ T cells from PBMCs. Subset here: CD45RA-negative fraction. The receptor's source is a man between 18 and 35 years old in good health. Some clones in this sample may be carry-over from other donors' samples. V usage is TRBV18 and J usage is TRBJ2-7; possibly TRBD1 or TRBD2 for D (6 bases each). This CDR3 reads CASSSREGGGEQYF. In DNA form, the CDR3 reads TGTGCCAGCTCATCCCGAGAAGGGGGAGGAGAGCAGTACTTC.